Detailed here is one TCR beta chain. This CDR3 contains 15 residues. Germline CDR1 is SGHRS and CDR2 is YFSETQ. V lost 0 bases to trimming and J lost 4 bases; unmatched junction nucleotides: 2. This record comes from a study of T cell responses to AZD1222 COVID-19 vaccine. Sequenced by immunoSEQ multiplex PCR; TCRdb stores in-frame clones only, minus some. The table records 150,000 or so clones, 90% of them present only once. The clonotype comes from an adult in good health. The chain links TRBV5-1 to TRBJ2-5, with 11 bases matching TRBD2. The sequences come from peripheral blood, collected on day 0 of AZD1222 vaccination. The CDR3 here is CASSLGLAGRETQYF. As DNA, the CDR3 is TGCGCCAGCAGCTTGGGACTAGCGGGGAGAGAGACCCAGTACTTC. The full variable domain, with the rest looked up from reference TRBV5-1 and TRBJ2-5, is KAGVTQTPRYLIKTRGQQVTLSCSPISGHRSVSWYQQTPGQGLQFLFEYFSETQRNKGNFPGRFSGRQFSNSRSEMNVSTLELGDSALYLCASSLGLAGRETQYFGPGTRLLVL.